The 13 T cell receptor beta chains presented below share a single source sample, sequenced in a study of T-cell reconstitution after alpha-beta-depleted transplantation in children. Unique molecular identifiers were built into the TCRbeta library. Each CDR3 protein gets one entry after TCRdb re-called the PCR reads with MiXCR. The sample lists about 580,000 distinct CDR3 sequences, 20% to 25% occurring once. This material consisted of PBMCs, mostly from graft donor cells, taken 360 days after TCRalphabeta/CD19-depleted stem cell transplant. The receptors come from a boy younger than two who had a stem cell transplant for acute myeloid leukemia, so the T cells may come from the graft donor.

In this sample, this clonotype turned up many times. The J gene is TRBJ1-3, the V gene TRBV10-3; D uncertain. CDR3 length: 14 amino acids. Germline CDR1 reads ENHRY; CDR2 reads SYGVKD. V was cut by 2 bases and J by 2 bases, with 7 bases left in between. The CDR3 loop reads CAISETLAGNTIYF. The CDR3 DNA reads as TGTGCCATCAGTGAGACCCTCGCTGGAAACACCATATATTTT.

This clonotype was observed at least ten times. The chain employs TRBV25-1 and TRBJ2-6; D is perhaps TRBD1 (6 bases). Germline V gene data show CDR1 as MGHDK and CDR2 as SYGVNS. V lost 3 bases and J lost 4, with 13 bases in between. The CDR3 runs 16 residues. The CDR3 loop reads CASSDTTGFGANVLTF. For the CDR3, the DNA is TGTGCCAGCAGTGACACCACAGGGTTCGGGGCCAACGTCCTGACTTTC.

This clonotype was counted between two and nine times. The CDR3, as DNA: TGTGCCAGCAGTATATTACAGCTTCATTCACCGGAAGCTTTCTTT. Translated, it gives CASSILQLHSPEAFF. This chain connects TRBV7-2 to TRBJ1-1; D call uncertain. Trimming took off 6 bases at V and 8 bases at J, with 22 bases between the two ends. Per the germline V gene, CDR1 is SGHTA and CDR2 is FQGNSA. The CDR3 has 15 residues.

This clonotype was detected only a few times. The junction departs from germline at one end; a sequencing error may be responsible. V and J are TRBV6-6 and TRBJ1-3; 9 bases are shared with TRBD1. The CDR3 is made up of 12 amino acids. The germline V gene encodes CDR1 MNHNY and CDR2 SVGAGI (reference sequence). CDR3 nucleotide sequence: TGTGCCAGCAGTAACTCCGGGACAGGGTCAGATTTT. This codes for CASSNSGTGSDF.

In this sample, this clonotype turned up a few times. This chain uses TRBV7-2 with TRBJ2-3; D gene unclear. This CDR3 contains 14 residues. The ends were cut back, 5 bases at V and 5 bases at J, with 14 bases in the middle. Per germline, CDR1 SGHTA and CDR2 FQGNSA. This chain's CDR3 is CASSRTFSGDTQYF. As DNA, the CDR3 is TGTGCCAGCAGCCGGACCTTCTCAGGAGATACGCAGTATTTT. Filled out from reference TRBV7-2 and TRBJ2-3, the complete variable domain reads GAGVSQSPSNKVTEKGKDVELRCDPISGHTALYWYRQSLGQGLEFLIYFQGNSAPDKSGLPSDRFSAERTGGSVSTLTIQRTQQEDSAVYLCASSRTFSGDTQYFGPGTRLTVL.

The sample holds many counts of this clonotype. The chain carries TRBV2 and TRBJ2-3; D is ambiguous. Trimming shortened V by 4 bases and J by 2 bases, and 7 bases separated the two germline ends. The germline V gene has CDR1 SNHLY and CDR2 FYNNEI. CDR3 length: 13 amino acids. CDR3 bases: TGTGCCAGCAGTGTGCGGTACACAGATACGCAGTATTTT. Amino acids: CASSVRYTDTQYF.

The V call is TRBV5-1, the J call TRBJ2-1; D is undetermined. CDR3 length: 11 amino acids. The germline V gene encodes CDR1 SGHRS and CDR2 YFSETQ. V lost 0 bases, J lost 11 bases, and 6 bases lay in between. The CDR3: CASSLERKQFF. The CDR3 DNA is TGCGCCAGCAGCTTGGAAAGGAAGCAGTTCTTC. Filled out from reference TRBV5-1 and TRBJ2-1, the complete variable domain reads KAGVTQTPRYLIKTRGQQVTLSCSPISGHRSVSWYQQTPGQGLQFLFEYFSETQRNKGNFPGRFSGRQFSNSRSEMNVSTLELGDSALYLCASSLERKQFFGPGTRLTVL.

V is TRBV20-1 and J is TRBJ2-1; tentatively, D is TRBD1 (5 bases). The CDR3 sequence is 14 residues long. Germline values: CDR1 DFQATT, CDR2 SNEGSKA (reference sequence). Trimming removed 7 bases at V and 4 bases at J, with 17 bases between. The CDR3 here is CSVTGINVYNEQFF. The CDR3 coding sequence is TGCAGTGTTACAGGAATTAACGTTTACAATGAGCAGTTCTTC.

In this sample, this clonotype turned up many times. The chain carries TRBV6-5 and TRBJ1-4, with a possible D match to TRBD1 (5 bases). The germline CDR1 and CDR2 sequences are MNHEY and SVGAGI. The germline V and J ends were trimmed by 0 bases and 5 bases, with 10 bases remaining between them. CDR3 length: 15 residues. CDR3 loop: CASSYSRGLNEKLFF. The CDR3 bases are TGTGCCAGCAGTTACTCGAGGGGCCTAAATGAAAAACTGTTTTTT.

A few counts support this clonotype. This chain connects TRBV12-3 or TRBV12-4 to TRBJ2-5; TRBD2 matches 7 bases. This CDR3 has 14 amino acids. The J segment lost 1 base and the V segment lost 6 bases, leaving 5 bases of the junction unmatched. In nucleotides, the CDR3 is TGTGCCAGCAGCTTGCTAGCGGCCCAAGAGACCCAGTACTTC. It specifies CASSLLAAQETQYF.

The V call is TRBV20-1, the J call TRBJ2-5; TRBD1 matches 7 bases. The CDR3 spans 14 residues. The J segment lost 5 bases and the V segment lost 6 bases, leaving 12 bases of the junction unmatched. Germline V gene lookup returns CDR1 DFQATT and CDR2 SNEGSKA (reference sequence). The CDR3, as DNA: TGCAGTGCGCAACACACAGGGGTCTTGGAGACCCAGTACTTC. It codes for CSAQHTGVLETQYF.

This rearrangement joins TRBV19 to TRBJ2-2; perhaps D is TRBD1 or TRBD2 (5 bases each). Germline-derived CDR1 and CDR2 are LNHDA and SQIVND (reference sequence). This CDR3 comprises 15 residues. Deletions cut 7 bases from V and 2 bases from J, with 14 bases between. CDR3 nucleotides: TGTGCCAGTATCCCCGCCGGGACCAACACCGGGGAGCTGTTTTTT. It yields the protein CASIPAGTNTGELFF.

Turning to this clonotype: This may arise from a read error, as a much more abundant clone is one base away. The chain is built from TRBV20-1 and TRBJ2-7; 9 nucleotides align to TRBD1. J lost 6 bases, V lost 6 bases, and 6 bases had no gene match. The CDR3 is 12 residues long. The germline gives CDR1 DFQATT, CDR2 SNEGSKA (reference sequence). The CDR3 DNA reads as TGCAGTGCAAAACAGGGGGCGGGCGAGCAGTACTTC. Protein: CSAKQGAGEQYF.